This T cell receptor (beta chain) was profiled in a study of regulatory T cells in long-lasting Graves disease. This clonotype was counted many times. Its target is unknown. This CDR3 has 13 amino acids. Germline V lookup: CDR1 MNHEY, CDR2 SVGEGT. The V and J ends lost 6 bases and 5 bases, in that order; junction bases with no gene match: 4. Time point given: newly diagnosed GD, antithyroid drugs for less than 3 months. The TCR library was made from RNA that had been extracted from PBMCs in TRIzol. Study-level findings and limits: Persistent Graves' patients showed a TCR diversity that was lower than that of newly diagnosed ones. TRBV28, TRBJ1-2 and TRBJ2-5 emerged as the favored segments in persistent disease.

According to the study, TCR beta libraries were built with iRepertoire HTBI primers and CDR3-region Arm-PCR. TCRdb reanalysed the multiplex PCR reads using MiXCR and keeps one entry per CDR3 protein. The sample has about 530,000 distinct CDR3 sequences, around 16% seen once. This sample was shared with a second study, whose subject was T cells in Graves' hyperthyroidism and ophthalmopathy. From that paper: The hyperthyroidism patients had all been newly diagnosed, and their disease duration was under 2 months. Their ages ranged from 18 to 65 years.

The sample was peripheral blood mononuclear cells (PBMCs), taken at new diagnosis, from a patient treated with antithyroid drugs. The TCR originated in a woman aged 35-60 years with Graves disease. The chain uses TRBV6-2 or TRBV6-3 and TRBJ2-7, with 10 bases aligning to TRBD1. The DNA of the CDR3 is TGTGCCAGCAGGAGACAGGGGGCCGACGAGCAGTACTTC. It is translated as CASRRQGADEQYF.